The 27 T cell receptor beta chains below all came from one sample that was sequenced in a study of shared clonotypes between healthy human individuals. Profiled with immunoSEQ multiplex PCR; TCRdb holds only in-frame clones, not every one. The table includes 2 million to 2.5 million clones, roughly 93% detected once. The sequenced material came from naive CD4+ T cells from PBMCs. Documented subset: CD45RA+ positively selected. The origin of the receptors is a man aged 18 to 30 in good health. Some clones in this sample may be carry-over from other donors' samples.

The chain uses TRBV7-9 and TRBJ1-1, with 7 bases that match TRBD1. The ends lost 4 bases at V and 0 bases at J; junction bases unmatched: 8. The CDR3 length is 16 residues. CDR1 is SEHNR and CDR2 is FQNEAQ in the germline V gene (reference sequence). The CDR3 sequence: CASSSVGQIMNTEAFF. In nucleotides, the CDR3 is TGTGCCAGCAGCTCGGTGGGACAGATAATGAACACTGAAGCTTTCTTT.

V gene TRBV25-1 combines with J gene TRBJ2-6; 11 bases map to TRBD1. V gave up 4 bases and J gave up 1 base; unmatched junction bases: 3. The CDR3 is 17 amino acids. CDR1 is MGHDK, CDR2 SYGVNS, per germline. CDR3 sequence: CASSVGQGVSGANVLTF. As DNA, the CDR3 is TGTGCCAGCAGTGTGGGACAGGGGGTTTCTGGGGCCAACGTCCTGACTTTC.

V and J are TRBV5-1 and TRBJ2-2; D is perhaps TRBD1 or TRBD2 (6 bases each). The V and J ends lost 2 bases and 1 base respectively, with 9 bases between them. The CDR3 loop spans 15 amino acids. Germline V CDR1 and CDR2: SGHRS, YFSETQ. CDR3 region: CASSFGGQNTGELFF. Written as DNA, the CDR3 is TGCGCCAGCAGCTTCGGGGGACAGAACACCGGGGAGCTGTTTTTT.

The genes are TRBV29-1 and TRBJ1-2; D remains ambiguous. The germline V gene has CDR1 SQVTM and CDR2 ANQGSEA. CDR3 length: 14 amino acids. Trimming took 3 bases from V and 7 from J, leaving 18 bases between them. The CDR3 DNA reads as TGCAGCGTTGATCGGCGGACCGCCTTTGTTGGCTACACCTTC. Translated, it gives CSVDRRTAFVGYTF.

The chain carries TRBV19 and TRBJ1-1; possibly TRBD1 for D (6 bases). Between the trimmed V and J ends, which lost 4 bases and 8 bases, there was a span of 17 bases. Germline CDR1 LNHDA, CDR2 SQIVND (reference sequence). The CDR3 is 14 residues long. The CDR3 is CASSSQGLPGEAFF. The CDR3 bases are TGTGCCAGTAGTAGCCAGGGGCTTCCGGGAGAAGCTTTCTTT.

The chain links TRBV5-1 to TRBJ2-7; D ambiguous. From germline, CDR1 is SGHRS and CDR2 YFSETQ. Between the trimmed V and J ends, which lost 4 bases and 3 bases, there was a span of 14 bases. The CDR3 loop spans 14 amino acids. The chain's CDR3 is CASSPRPAVYEQYF. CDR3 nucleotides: TGCGCCAGCAGCCCGCGGCCCGCAGTCTACGAGCAGTACTTC.

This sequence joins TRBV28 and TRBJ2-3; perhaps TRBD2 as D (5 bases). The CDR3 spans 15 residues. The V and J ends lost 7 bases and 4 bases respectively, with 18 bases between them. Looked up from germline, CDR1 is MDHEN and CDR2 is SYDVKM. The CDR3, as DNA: TGTGCCAGCATTAAAGAGGGCAGCTACCCAGATACGCAGTATTTT. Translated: CASIKEGSYPDTQYF. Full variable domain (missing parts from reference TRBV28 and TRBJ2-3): DVKVTQSSRYLVKRTGEKVFLECVQDMDHENMFWYRQDPGLGLRLIYFSYDVKMKEKGDIPEGYSVSREKKERFSLILESASTNQTSMYLCASIKEGSYPDTQYFGPGTRLTVL.

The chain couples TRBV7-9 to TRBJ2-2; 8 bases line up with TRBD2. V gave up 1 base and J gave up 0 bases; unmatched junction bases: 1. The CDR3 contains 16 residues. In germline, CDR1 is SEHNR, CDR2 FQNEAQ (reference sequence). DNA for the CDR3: TGTGCCAGCAGCTTAGGGGGACTAGCGAACACCGGGGAGCTGTTTTTT. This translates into CASSLGGLANTGELFF. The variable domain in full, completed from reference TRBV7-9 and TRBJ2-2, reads DTGVSQNPRHKITKRGQNVTFRCDPISEHNRLYWYRQTLGQGPEFLTYFQNEAQLEKSRLLSDRFSAERPKGSFSTLEIQRTEQGDSAMYLCASSLGGLANTGELFFGEGSRLTVL.

CDR3 in DNA: TGTGCCAGTAGTACAGGATACGGGGCGAACACCGGGGAGCTGTTTTTT. Amino acid sequence: CASSTGYGANTGELFF. J is TRBJ2-2 and V is TRBV19, with D possibly TRBD2 on 5 matching bases. CDR1 is LNHDA, CDR2 SQIVND, per germline (reference sequence). Between the trimmed V and J ends, which lost 4 bases and 0 bases, there was a span of 12 bases. The length of the CDR3 is 16 residues. Drawing the rest from reference TRBV19 and TRBJ2-2, the complete variable domain is DGGITQSPKYLFRKEGQNVTLSCEQNLNHDAMYWYRQDPGQGLRLIYYSQIVNDFQKGDIAEGYSVSREKKESFPLTVTSAQKNPTAFYLCASSTGYGANTGELFFGEGSRLTVL.

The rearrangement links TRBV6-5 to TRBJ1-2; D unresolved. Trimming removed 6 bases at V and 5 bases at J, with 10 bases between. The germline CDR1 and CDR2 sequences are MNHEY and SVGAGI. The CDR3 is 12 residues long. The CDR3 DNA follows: TGTGCCAGCAGACAGACTTGGTATGGCTACACCTTC. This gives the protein CASRQTWYGYTF.

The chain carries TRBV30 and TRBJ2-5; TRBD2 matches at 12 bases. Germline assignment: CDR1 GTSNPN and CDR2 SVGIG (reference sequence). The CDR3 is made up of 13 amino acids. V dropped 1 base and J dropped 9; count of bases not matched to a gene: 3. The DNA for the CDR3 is TGTGCCTGGAGTGGGACTAGCGGGATGCCCCAGTACTTC. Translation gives CAWSGTSGMPQYF.

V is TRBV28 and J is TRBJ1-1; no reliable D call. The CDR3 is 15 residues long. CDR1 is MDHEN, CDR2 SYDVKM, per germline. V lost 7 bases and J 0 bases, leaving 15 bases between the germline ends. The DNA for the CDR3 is TGTGCCAGCAACGAGGGTTCGGTTATGAACACTGAAGCTTTCTTT. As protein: CASNEGSVMNTEAFF.

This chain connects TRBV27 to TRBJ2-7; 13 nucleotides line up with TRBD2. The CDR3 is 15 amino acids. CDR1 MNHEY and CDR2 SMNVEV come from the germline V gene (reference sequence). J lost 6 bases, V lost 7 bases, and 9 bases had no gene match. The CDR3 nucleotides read TGTGCCAGCACCCCGGGACTAGCGGGATATGGCGAGCAGTACTTC. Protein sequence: CASTPGLAGYGEQYF.

The chain's CDR3 is CASSKSGTETQYF. CDR3 coding DNA: TGTGCCAGCAGCAAGTCGGGGACGGAGACCCAGTACTTC. This chain connects TRBV7-7 to TRBJ2-5; D possibly uses TRBD1 or TRBD2 (5 bases each). Germline loops: CDR1 SSHAT, CDR2 FNYEAQ (reference sequence). This CDR3 comprises 13 residues. V was pared by 5 bases and J by 5 bases, with 12 bases between.

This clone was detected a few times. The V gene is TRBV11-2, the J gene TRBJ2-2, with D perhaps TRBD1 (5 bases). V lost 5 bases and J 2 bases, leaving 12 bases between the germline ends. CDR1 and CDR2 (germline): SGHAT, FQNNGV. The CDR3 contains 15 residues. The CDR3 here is CASSRSGSNTGELFF. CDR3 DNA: TGTGCCAGCAGCAGGTCAGGGTCAAACACCGGGGAGCTGTTTTTT. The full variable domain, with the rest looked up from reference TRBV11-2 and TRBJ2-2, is EAGVAQSPRYKIIEKRQSVAFWCNPISGHATLYWYQQILGQGPKLLIQFQNNGVVDDSQLPKDRFSAERLKGVDSTLKIQPAKLEDSAVYLCASSRSGSNTGELFFGEGSRLTVL.

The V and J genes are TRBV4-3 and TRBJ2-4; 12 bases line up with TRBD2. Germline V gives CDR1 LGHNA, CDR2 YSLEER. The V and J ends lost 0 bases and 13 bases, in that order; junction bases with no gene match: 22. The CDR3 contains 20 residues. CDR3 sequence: CASSQDGAGGTLRLAGAQYF. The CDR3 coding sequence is TGCGCCAGCAGCCAAGATGGGGCAGGGGGGACCCTCCGACTAGCGGGAGCACAGTACTTC.

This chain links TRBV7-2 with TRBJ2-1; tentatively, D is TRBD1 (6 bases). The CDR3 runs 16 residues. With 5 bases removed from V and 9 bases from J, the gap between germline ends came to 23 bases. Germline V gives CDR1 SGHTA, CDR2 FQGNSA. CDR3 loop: CASSPRGQTEIGEQFF. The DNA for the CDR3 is TGTGCCAGCAGCCCTAGAGGACAGACTGAGATCGGTGAGCAGTTCTTC.

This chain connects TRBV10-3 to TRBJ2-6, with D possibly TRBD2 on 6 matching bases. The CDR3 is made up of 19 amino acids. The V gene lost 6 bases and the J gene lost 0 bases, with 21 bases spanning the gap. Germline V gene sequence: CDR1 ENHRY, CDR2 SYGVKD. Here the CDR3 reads CAISPAGFRGFSGANVLTF. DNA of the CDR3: TGTGCCATCAGCCCCGCAGGATTCCGGGGGTTCTCTGGGGCCAACGTCCTGACTTTC.

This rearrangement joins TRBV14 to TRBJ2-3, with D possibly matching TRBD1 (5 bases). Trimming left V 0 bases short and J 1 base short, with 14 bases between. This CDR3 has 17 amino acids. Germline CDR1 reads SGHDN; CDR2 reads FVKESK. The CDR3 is CASSQDWAGIGTDTQYF. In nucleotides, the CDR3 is TGTGCCAGCAGCCAAGATTGGGCAGGGATCGGCACAGATACGCAGTATTTT.

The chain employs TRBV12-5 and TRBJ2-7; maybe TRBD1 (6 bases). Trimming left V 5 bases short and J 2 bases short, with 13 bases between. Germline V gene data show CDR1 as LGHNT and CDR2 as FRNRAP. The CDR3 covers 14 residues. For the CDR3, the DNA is TGTGCTAGTGGTCCGGGACACCATCCCTACGAGCAGTACTTC. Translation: CASGPGHHPYEQYF.

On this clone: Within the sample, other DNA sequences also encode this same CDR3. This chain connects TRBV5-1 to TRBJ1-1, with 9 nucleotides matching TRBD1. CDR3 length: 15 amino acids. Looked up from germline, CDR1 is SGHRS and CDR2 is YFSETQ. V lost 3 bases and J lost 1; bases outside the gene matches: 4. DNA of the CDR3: TGCGCCAGCAGCTCGCTGGACAGGGGGAACACTGAAGCTTTCTTT. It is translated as CASSSLDRGNTEAFF.

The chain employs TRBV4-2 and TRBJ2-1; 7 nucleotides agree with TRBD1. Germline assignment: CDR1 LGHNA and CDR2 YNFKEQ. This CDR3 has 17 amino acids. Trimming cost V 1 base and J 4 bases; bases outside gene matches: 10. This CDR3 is CASSQATGTASYNEQFF. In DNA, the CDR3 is TGTGCCAGCAGCCAAGCGACCGGGACAGCCTCTTACAATGAGCAGTTCTTC.

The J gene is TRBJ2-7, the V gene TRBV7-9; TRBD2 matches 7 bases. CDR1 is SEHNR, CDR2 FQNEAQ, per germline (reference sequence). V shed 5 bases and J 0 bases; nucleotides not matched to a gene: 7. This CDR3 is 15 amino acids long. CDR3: CASSRRGGSSYEQYF. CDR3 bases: TGTGCCAGCAGCAGGCGGGGAGGGAGCTCCTACGAGCAGTACTTC.

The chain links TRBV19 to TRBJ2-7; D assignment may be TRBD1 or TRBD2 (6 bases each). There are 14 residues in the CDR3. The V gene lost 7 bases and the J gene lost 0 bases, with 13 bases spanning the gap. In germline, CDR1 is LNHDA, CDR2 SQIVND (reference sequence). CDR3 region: CASTRGGSSYEQYF. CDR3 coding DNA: TGTGCCAGTACCCGAGGGGGGAGCTCCTACGAGCAGTACTTC.

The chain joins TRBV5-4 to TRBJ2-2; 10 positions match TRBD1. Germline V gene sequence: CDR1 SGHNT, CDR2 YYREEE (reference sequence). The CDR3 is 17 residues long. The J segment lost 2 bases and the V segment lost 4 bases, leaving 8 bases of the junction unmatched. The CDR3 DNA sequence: TGTGCCAGCAGCGCTAGACAGGGGGCAATAAACACCGGGGAGCTGTTTTTT. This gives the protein CASSARQGAINTGELFF.

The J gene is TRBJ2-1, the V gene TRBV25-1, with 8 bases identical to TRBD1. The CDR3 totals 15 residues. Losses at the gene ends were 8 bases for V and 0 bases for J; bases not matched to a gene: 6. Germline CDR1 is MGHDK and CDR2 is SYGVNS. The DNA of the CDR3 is TGTGCCAGCGCCGACAGGGGCCGCTCCTACAATGAGCAGTTCTTC. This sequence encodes CASADRGRSYNEQFF.

The CDR3 loop is CASSPWGSQDTEAFF. In nucleotides, the CDR3 is TGTGCCAGCAGCCCCTGGGGTAGTCAGGACACTGAAGCTTTCTTT. The rearrangement uses TRBV7-3 and TRBJ1-1; no reliable D call. V lost 5 bases, J lost 3 bases, and 16 bases lay in between. The CDR3 contains 15 residues. The germline CDR1 and CDR2 sequences are SGHTA and FQGTGA. Full variable domain (outside the CDR3, taken from reference TRBV7-3 and TRBJ1-1): GAGVSQTPSNKVTEKGKYVELRCDPISGHTALYWYRQSLGQGPEFLIYFQGTGAADDSGLPNDRFFAVRPEGSVSTLKIQRTERGDSAVYLCASSPWGSQDTEAFFGQGTRLTVV.